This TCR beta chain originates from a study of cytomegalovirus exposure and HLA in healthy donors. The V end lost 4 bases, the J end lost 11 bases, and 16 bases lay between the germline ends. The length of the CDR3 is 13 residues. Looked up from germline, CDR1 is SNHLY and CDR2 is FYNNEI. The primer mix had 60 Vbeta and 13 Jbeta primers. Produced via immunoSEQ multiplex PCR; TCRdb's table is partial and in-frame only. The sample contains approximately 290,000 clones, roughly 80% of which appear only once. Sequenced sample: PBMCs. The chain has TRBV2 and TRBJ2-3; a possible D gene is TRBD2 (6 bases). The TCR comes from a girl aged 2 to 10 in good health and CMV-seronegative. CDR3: CASSGGEDNEQYF. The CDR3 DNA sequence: TGTGCCAGCAGTGGAGGGGAGGACAACGAGCAGTATTTT. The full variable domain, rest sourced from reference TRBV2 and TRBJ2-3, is EPEVTQTPSHQVTQMGQEVILRCVPISNHLYFYWYRQILGQKVEFLVSFYNNEISEKSEIFDDQFSVERPDGSNFTLKIRSTKLEDSAMYFCASSGGEDNEQYFGPGTRLTVL.